The 4 T cell receptor beta chains given below trace back to one sample, sequenced in a study of blood T cell repertoires in COVID-19. Method: immunoSEQ multiplex PCR; TCRdb's copy keeps in-frame clones and lacks some. The sample holds approximately 300,000 clones; more than 80% are singletons and the top ten take about 6.8%. The sample was peripheral blood. All receptors come from a woman younger than 45 with COVID-19, enrolled during active disease.

This clone was recorded once. The chain recombines TRBV28 with TRBJ1-5, with 9 bases lining up with TRBD1. This CDR3 contains 14 residues. V was clipped by 2 bases and J by 8 bases; unmatched bases: 4. Looked up from germline, CDR1 is MDHEN and CDR2 is SYDVKM. The CDR3 here is CASSLGTGLEPQHF. In DNA form, the CDR3 reads TGTGCCAGCAGTTTAGGGACAGGGTTGGAGCCCCAGCATTTT. The full variable domain, its missing parts supplied by reference TRBV28 and TRBJ1-5, is DVKVTQSSRYLVKRTGEKVFLECVQDMDHENMFWYRQDPGLGLRLIYFSYDVKMKEKGDIPEGYSVSREKKERFSLILESASTNQTSMYLCASSLGTGLEPQHFGDGTRLSIL.

This sequence joins TRBV28 and TRBJ2-5; TRBD2 aligns across 7 bases. V lost 2 bases and J lost 5; bases outside the gene matches: 14. The length of the CDR3 is 17 residues. The V gene's germline CDR1 is MDHEN and CDR2 SYDVKM. Here the CDR3 reads CASSLIGDYLSGETQYF. DNA of the CDR3: TGTGCCAGCAGTTTAATCGGGGACTATCTTTCGGGGGAGACCCAGTACTTC. The complete variable domain, with remaining parts taken from reference TRBV28 and TRBJ2-5, reads DVKVTQSSRYLVKRTGEKVFLECVQDMDHENMFWYRQDPGLGLRLIYFSYDVKMKEKGDIPEGYSVSREKKERFSLILESASTNQTSMYLCASSLIGDYLSGETQYFGPGTRLLVL.

The CDR3 protein is CASSLIAQGAYGYTF. The CDR3 DNA reads as TGTGCCAGCAGCTTAATTGCCCAGGGGGCCTATGGCTACACCTTC. V gene TRBV11-2 combines with J gene TRBJ1-2, with 8 bases that match TRBD1. The length of the CDR3 is 15 residues. The junction had 6 bases not matched to a gene; V was cut back by 2 bases and J by 4 bases. CDR1 SGHAT and CDR2 FQNNGV come from the germline V gene.

The rearrangement links TRBV12-3 or TRBV12-4 to TRBJ1-1; no clear D gene. This CDR3 comprises 13 residues. Trimming cost V 4 bases and J 1 base, with 7 bases left between them. The CDR3 sequence: CASSSAGNTEAFF. In DNA form, the CDR3 reads TGTGCCAGCAGTTCGGCAGGGAACACTGAAGCTTTCTTT.